The present T cell receptor (beta chain) was sequenced within a study of blood T cell repertoires in COVID-19. Study overall: COVID-19 samples, acute and convalescent, were from the United States, Italy and Spain. Sources were T cells, B-cell-depleted T cells, or PBMCs; the material itself was cDNA or gDNA.

This clone was observed a few times. Study processing details: Reference gene primer amplification gave nucleated cell count estimates. The data were produced by immunoSEQ multiplex PCR, yet TCRdb's version contains in-frame clones alone and is incomplete. D and trimming come from the DNA, and the V and J calls and clone size come from that table. The table lists around 130,000 clones, around nine tenths of them singletons. Deletions cut 1 base from V and 7 bases from J, with 11 bases between. The germline CDR1 and CDR2 sequences are SGDLS and YYNGEE. The CDR3 is 13 amino acids. This chain links TRBV9 with TRBJ1-1, with D unresolved. The TCR was taken from a woman aged 45-65 years with acute or convalescent COVID-19. Input material: peripheral blood. In DNA form, the CDR3 reads TGTGCCAGCAGCGTATCGGGGTCGGGTGAAGCTTTCTTT. It specifies CASSVSGSGEAFF.